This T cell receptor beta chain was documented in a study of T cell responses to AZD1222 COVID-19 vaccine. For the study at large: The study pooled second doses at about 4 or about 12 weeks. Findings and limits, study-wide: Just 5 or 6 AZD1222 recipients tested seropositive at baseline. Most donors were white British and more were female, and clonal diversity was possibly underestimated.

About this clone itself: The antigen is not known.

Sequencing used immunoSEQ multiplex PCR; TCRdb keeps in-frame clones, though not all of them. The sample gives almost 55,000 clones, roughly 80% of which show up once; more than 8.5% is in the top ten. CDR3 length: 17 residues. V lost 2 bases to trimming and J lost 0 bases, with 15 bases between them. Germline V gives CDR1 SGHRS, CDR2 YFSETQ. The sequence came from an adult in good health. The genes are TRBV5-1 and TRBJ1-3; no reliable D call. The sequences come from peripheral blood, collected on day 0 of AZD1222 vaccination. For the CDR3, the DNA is TGCGCCAGCAGCTTCGCCGGGTCCGGCAGCTCTGGAAACACCATATATTTT. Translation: CASSFAGSGSSGNTIYF.